This is a list of T cell receptor beta chains from one sample in a study of cytomegalovirus exposure and HLA in healthy donors. The protocol was immunoSEQ multiplex PCR, while the TCRdb copy is restricted to in-frame clones and leaves out a portion. The profile shows 35,000 to 50,000 clones, about half of them singletons. What was sequenced was PBMCs. Receptors were obtained from a man aged 55 to 70 in good health and CMV-seronegative. CDR3s include the opening cysteine and the closing phenylalanine or tryptophan.

J gene | V gene | CDR3 protein
TRBJ2-7 | TRBV30 | CAWSDPGQGDEQYF
TRBJ2-2 | TRBV7-9 | CASRVLAGGPSTGELFF
TRBJ2-1 | TRBV2 | CASSEGLASYNEQFF
TRBJ1-1 | TRBV7-2 | CASSLGGTRPNTEAFF
TRBJ2-7 | TRBV19 | CASSPDRVGSEQYF
TRBJ2-1 | TRBV7-6 | CATQDSLSASSYNEQFF
TRBJ2-3 | TRBV2 | CASSGFGLAGRSTDTQYF
TRBJ1-2 | TRBV30 | CAWSFTGGANGYTF
TRBJ2-3 | TRBV5-8 | CASSIGTSGRGADTQYF
TRBJ1-5 | TRBV7-9 | CASSFSESNQPQHF
TRBJ2-7 | TRBV5-1 | CASNHGTGSEQYF
TRBJ2-6 | TRBV4-1 | CASSQEASGANVLTF
TRBJ1-1 | TRBV30 | CAWRNTGYGAFF
TRBJ2-1 | TRBV10-3 | CAISESRASSNEQFF
TRBJ1-1 | TRBV7-2 | CASRGSLWTEAFF
TRBJ2-7 | TRBV29-1 | CSVEGGRTRDEQYF
TRBJ1-1 | TRBV10-3 | CAIRAGSTEAFF
TRBJ2-5 | TRBV30 | CAWTTGQGRGETQYF
TRBJ1-1 | TRBV25-1 | CASSYRGFTEAFF
TRBJ2-1 | TRBV6-5 | CASGSGTSGFGEQFF
TRBJ1-5 | TRBV10-3 | CAISDTDQPQHF
TRBJ2-1 | TRBV5-1 | CASRLADSYNEQFF
TRBJ2-1 | TRBV5-8 | CASSLYRGTPGGNEQFF
TRBJ2-2 | TRBV10-1 | CASSGGTGGVGELFF
TRBJ1-1 | TRBV18 | CASSPVKLKNTEAFF
TRBJ2-2 | TRBV29-1 | CSVGGGRMDTGELFF
TRBJ2-7 | TRBV27 | CASSLIGSSYEQYF
TRBJ1-5 | TRBV7-6 | CASSSGLGSQPQHF
TRBJ2-1 | TRBV10-1 | CASSESGAGAYRNEQFF
TRBJ1-1 | TRBV28 | CASSDHGHRAAAFF
TRBJ1-1 | TRBV7-2 | CASSLEQGATEAFF
TRBJ2-1 | TRBV19 | CASSIRGDNEQFF
TRBJ2-7 | TRBV5-1 | CASSVDYYEQYF
TRBJ2-5 | TRBV10-3 | CATTDRDQETQYF
TRBJ1-1 | TRBV30 | CAWELGPQAFF
TRBJ2-5 | TRBV7-2 | CASRLVGGRAPETQYF
TRBJ1-3 | TRBV6-1 | CASSDTTKGNTIYF
TRBJ2-5 | TRBV5-1 | CASSLASFGEQYF
TRBJ2-3 | TRBV7-8 | CASSPGTGTSTDTQYF
TRBJ2-3 | TRBV11-2 | CASSFGTGTDTQYF
TRBJ1-2 | TRBV30 | CAWSVGQGLGYTF
TRBJ2-7 | TRBV7-2 | CASSGRGSYERYF
TRBJ1-1 | TRBV2 | CASSDDVQGGTEAFF
TRBJ2-4 | TRBV7-9 | CASSLFGGDQNIQYF
TRBJ2-1 | TRBV11-1 | CASSLPSGSSGEQFF
TRBJ1-2 | TRBV4-1 | CASSQAAGAIVGYTF
TRBJ2-1 | TRBV15 | CATEGTFDSNEQFF